The entry below describes one T cell receptor beta chain. Its target is unknown. TCRdb re-called the 5' RACE reads; every CDR3 protein appears as one record, without DNA. Its table lists over 350,000 distinct CDR3 sequences. The data originate from a study of T cells expressing NK-cell markers. This CDR3 spans 13 amino acids. Germline CDR1 reads SEHNR; CDR2 reads FQNEAQ (reference sequence). Study-level results: For a handful of donors, these clonotypes were likewise the leading ones in the CD3+CD56-NKG2C+ fraction.

This receptor was taken from a woman in her fifties or sixties in good health. Sequencing was done on a sample of blood T cells: a sorted CD56 or NKG2C T cell subset, CD4+ or CD8+ T cells, or bulk PBMC T cells (not recorded which). The chain couples TRBV7-9 to TRBJ2-7; the D call from TCRdb, TRBD2, cannot be confirmed without DNA. CDR3 amino acids: CASSLPTSFEQYF.